This T cell receptor (beta chain) came from a study of spatial heterogeneity in lung cancer. As for the study in general: The average count in raw reads for each unique TCR and UMI combination exceeded 8.5 appearances. Points from the study as a whole: Relative to follow-up, resection was when ubiquitous expanded tumor TCRs appeared more in blood.

TCRdb re-derived calls from the 5' RACE reads in MiXCR, one entry per CDR3 protein. This sample has around 87,000 distinct CDR3 sequences; 9.5% to 15% occur once, and the top ten carry just over 40%. CDR1 SGDLS and CDR2 YYNGEE come from the germline V gene. The CDR3 runs 15 residues. Trimming left V 0 bases short and J 1 base short, with 7 bases between. The time point: sample taken at primary tumor resection. Frozen PBMC, nontumor lung or tumor provided whole RNA, which was sequenced unsorted. This clonotype was detected only a few times. Its antigen is not known. Sequenced here: PBMCs, sampled at surgery. J is TRBJ2-2 and V is TRBV9, with D perhaps matching TRBD2 (5 bases). This TCR derives from a male donor with early-stage non-small cell lung cancer. The DNA for the CDR3 is TGTGCCAGCAGCGTAGAGGCGGGGAACACCGGGGAGCTGTTTTTT. It is translated as CASSVEAGNTGELFF. Full variable domain (rest looked up from reference TRBV9 and TRBJ2-2): DSGVTQTPKHLITATGQRVTLRCSPRSGDLSVYWYQQSLDQGLQFLIQYYNGEERAKGNILERFSAQQFPDLHSELNLSSLELGDSALYFCASSVEAGNTGELFFGEGSRLTVL.